The entry that follows covers one T cell receptor (beta chain) sequence. This record belongs to a study of technical replicates of blood from a handful of donors. Some clones are missing from TCRdb's copy, which holds only in-frame ones; the method was immunoSEQ multiplex PCR. Of tens of thousands of clones in the sample, around 87% were seen once. Trimming cost V 4 bases and J 4 bases; bases outside gene matches: 11. Per the germline V gene, CDR1 is ENHRY and CDR2 is SYGVKD. CDR3 length: 16 amino acids. The sample comprised PBMCs. This TCR was sampled from a human donor in good health. Some clones in this sample may be carry-over from other donors' samples. This sequence joins TRBV10-3 and TRBJ2-7; 9 positions match TRBD1. The CDR3 spells CAISGSPGQGGYEQYF. The CDR3 nucleotides read TGTGCCATCAGTGGGTCTCCGGGACAGGGTGGTTACGAGCAGTACTTC.